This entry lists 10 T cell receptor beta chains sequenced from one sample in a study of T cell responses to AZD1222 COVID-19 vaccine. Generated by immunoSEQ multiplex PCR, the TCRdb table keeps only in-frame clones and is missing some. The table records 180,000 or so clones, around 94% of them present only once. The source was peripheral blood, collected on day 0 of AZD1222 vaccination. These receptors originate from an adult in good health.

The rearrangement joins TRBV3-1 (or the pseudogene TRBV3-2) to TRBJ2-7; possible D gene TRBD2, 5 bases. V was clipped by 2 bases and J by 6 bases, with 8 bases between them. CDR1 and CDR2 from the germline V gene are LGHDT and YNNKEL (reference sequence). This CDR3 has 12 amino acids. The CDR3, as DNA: TGTGCCAGCAGCCAAACTAGTGCCGAGCAGTACTTC. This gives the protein CASSQTSAEQYF.

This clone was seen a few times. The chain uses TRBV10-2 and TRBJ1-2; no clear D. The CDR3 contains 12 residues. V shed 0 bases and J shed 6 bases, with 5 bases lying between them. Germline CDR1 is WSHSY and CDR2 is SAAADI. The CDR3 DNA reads TGCGCCAGCAGTGAGTCGTGGGATGGCTACACCTTC. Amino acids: CASSESWDGYTF.

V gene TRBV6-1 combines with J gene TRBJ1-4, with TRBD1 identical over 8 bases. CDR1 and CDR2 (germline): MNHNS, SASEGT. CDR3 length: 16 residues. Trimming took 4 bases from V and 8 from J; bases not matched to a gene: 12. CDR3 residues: CASSGRTGRSREKLFF. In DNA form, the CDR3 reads TGTGCCAGCAGTGGTCGGACAGGGCGCTCCCGGGAAAAACTGTTTTTT.

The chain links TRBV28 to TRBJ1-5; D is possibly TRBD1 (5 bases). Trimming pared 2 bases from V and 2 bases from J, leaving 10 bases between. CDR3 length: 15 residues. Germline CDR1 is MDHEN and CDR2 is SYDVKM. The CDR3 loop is CASSLPPGGNQPQHF. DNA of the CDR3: TGTGCCAGCAGTTTACCGCCGGGGGGCAATCAGCCCCAGCATTTT.

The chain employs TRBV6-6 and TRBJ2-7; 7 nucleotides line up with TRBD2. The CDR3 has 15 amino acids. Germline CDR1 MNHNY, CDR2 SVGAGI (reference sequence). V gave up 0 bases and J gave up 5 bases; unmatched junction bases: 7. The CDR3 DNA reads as TGTGCCAGCAGTTACTCGGAGGGGAGGGCCGACGAGCAGTACTTC. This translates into CASSYSEGRADEQYF.

In nucleotides, the CDR3 is TGTGCCAGCAGCTTGAGATGGGACTATGGCTACACCTTC. It encodes CASSLRWDYGYTF. The chain links TRBV5-5 to TRBJ1-2, with unresolved D. V lost 1 base and J 3 bases, leaving 7 bases between the germline ends. Germline lookup yields CDR1 SGHKS and CDR2 YYEKEE (reference sequence). This CDR3 region has 13 residues.

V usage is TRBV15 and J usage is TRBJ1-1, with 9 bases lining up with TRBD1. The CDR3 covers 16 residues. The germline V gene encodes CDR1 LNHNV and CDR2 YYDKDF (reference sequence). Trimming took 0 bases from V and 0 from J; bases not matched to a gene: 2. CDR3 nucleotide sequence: TGTGCCACCAGCAGAGACCGGGACAGGGTGAACACTGAAGCTTTCTTT. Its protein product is CATSRDRDRVNTEAFF.

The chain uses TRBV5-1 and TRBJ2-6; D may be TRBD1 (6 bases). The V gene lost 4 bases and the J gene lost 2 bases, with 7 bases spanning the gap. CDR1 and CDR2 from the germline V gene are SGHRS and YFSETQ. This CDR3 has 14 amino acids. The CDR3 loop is CASSEGAGANVLTF. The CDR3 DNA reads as TGCGCCAGCAGCGAGGGGGCTGGGGCCAACGTCCTGACTTTC.

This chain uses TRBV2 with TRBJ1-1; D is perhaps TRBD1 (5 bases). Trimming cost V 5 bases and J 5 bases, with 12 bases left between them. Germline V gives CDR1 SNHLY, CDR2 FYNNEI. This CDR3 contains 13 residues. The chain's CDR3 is CASSPQGVTEAFF. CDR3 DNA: TGTGCCAGCAGTCCTCAGGGTGTAACTGAAGCTTTCTTT.

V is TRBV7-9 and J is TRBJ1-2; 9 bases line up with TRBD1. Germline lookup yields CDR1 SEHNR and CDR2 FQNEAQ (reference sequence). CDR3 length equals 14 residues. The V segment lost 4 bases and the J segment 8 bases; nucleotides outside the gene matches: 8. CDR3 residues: CASSWTGVGEGYTF. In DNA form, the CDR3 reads TGTGCCAGCAGCTGGACAGGGGTCGGAGAAGGCTACACCTTC. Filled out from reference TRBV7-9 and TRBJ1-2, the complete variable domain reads DTGVSQNPRHKITKRGQNVTFRCDPISEHNRLYWYRQTLGQGPEFLTYFQNEAQLEKSRLLSDRFSAERPKGSFSTLEIQRTEQGDSAMYLCASSWTGVGEGYTFGSGTRLTVV.